The T cell receptor (beta chain) described here comes from a study of cytotoxic CD8 clonotypes in ibrutinib-treated CLL. In the study overall: Treatment had run for a median 12 months, range 6 to 36, when response samples were taken.

In regard to this clone: The antigen is not known.

Findings and limits, study-wide: Treatment saw public clonotypes, which were uncommon, either contract or stay stable. Exceeding age-matched healthy donors, baseline clonality also tracked the counts of circulating CD8+ T cells.

Investigators sought sequencing depths of between 1 in 200,000 and 1 in 1 million T cells. Only in-frame clones appear in the TCRdb table, and some are missing; sequencing was by immunoSEQ multiplex PCR. The table lists about 300,000 clones, 67% of them singletons, with approximately 6% in the top ten. The CDR3 covers 16 residues. The germline V and J ends were trimmed by 7 bases and 3 bases, with 20 bases remaining between them. The source was PBMCs, collected after 36 months of ibrutinib treatment. V usage is TRBV23-1 and J usage is TRBJ2-3; TRBD1 might be the D (6 bases). TRBV23-1 is an open reading frame, and its role is uncertain. The receptor comes from a human donor with chronic lymphocytic leukemia. For the CDR3, the DNA is TGCGCCAGCACTCCCCAGGGGAAAACGTTTACAGATACGCAGTATTTT. Encoded protein: CASTPQGKTFTDTQYF.